Reported below is one T cell receptor beta chain. The target antigen is unknown. Focal radiation plus CTLA-4 blockade with ipilimumab was administered to patients who had chemo-refractory metastatic non-small-cell lung cancer. Clones were read by immunoSEQ multiplex PCR, and TCRdb kept only the in-frame ones, dropping some. The sample lists roughly 80,000 clones, 60% to 85% occurring once. This entry belongs to a study of radiotherapy plus CTLA-4 blockade in lung cancer. The wider study: Objective responses occurred in 18% of patients; around 30% had disease control.

The CDR3 has 16 residues. Germline CDR1 and CDR2: MNHEY and SMNVEV (reference sequence). V trimming: 5 bases; J trimming: 6 bases; junction bases outside the gene matches: 12. The study's findings and limits: Some TCR clones had been derived from tumors. These clones expanded in peripheral blood after radiotherapy plus ipilimumab. Strongest reported response predictors: early blood clone changes and post-radiation interferon-beta.

This receptor was taken from a human donor with non-small cell lung cancer who had a partial response to radiotherapy plus ipilimumab. Some clones in this sample may be carry-over from other donors' samples. Specimen: peripheral blood, collected from a patient treated with radiotherapy plus ipilimumab. The rearrangement links TRBV27 to TRBJ2-3; TRBD2 matches 9 bases. As DNA, the CDR3 is TGTGCCAGCAGTCCTCTAGCGGGGAGGAGTTTGGATACGCAGTATTTT. Its translation is CASSPLAGRSLDTQYF.